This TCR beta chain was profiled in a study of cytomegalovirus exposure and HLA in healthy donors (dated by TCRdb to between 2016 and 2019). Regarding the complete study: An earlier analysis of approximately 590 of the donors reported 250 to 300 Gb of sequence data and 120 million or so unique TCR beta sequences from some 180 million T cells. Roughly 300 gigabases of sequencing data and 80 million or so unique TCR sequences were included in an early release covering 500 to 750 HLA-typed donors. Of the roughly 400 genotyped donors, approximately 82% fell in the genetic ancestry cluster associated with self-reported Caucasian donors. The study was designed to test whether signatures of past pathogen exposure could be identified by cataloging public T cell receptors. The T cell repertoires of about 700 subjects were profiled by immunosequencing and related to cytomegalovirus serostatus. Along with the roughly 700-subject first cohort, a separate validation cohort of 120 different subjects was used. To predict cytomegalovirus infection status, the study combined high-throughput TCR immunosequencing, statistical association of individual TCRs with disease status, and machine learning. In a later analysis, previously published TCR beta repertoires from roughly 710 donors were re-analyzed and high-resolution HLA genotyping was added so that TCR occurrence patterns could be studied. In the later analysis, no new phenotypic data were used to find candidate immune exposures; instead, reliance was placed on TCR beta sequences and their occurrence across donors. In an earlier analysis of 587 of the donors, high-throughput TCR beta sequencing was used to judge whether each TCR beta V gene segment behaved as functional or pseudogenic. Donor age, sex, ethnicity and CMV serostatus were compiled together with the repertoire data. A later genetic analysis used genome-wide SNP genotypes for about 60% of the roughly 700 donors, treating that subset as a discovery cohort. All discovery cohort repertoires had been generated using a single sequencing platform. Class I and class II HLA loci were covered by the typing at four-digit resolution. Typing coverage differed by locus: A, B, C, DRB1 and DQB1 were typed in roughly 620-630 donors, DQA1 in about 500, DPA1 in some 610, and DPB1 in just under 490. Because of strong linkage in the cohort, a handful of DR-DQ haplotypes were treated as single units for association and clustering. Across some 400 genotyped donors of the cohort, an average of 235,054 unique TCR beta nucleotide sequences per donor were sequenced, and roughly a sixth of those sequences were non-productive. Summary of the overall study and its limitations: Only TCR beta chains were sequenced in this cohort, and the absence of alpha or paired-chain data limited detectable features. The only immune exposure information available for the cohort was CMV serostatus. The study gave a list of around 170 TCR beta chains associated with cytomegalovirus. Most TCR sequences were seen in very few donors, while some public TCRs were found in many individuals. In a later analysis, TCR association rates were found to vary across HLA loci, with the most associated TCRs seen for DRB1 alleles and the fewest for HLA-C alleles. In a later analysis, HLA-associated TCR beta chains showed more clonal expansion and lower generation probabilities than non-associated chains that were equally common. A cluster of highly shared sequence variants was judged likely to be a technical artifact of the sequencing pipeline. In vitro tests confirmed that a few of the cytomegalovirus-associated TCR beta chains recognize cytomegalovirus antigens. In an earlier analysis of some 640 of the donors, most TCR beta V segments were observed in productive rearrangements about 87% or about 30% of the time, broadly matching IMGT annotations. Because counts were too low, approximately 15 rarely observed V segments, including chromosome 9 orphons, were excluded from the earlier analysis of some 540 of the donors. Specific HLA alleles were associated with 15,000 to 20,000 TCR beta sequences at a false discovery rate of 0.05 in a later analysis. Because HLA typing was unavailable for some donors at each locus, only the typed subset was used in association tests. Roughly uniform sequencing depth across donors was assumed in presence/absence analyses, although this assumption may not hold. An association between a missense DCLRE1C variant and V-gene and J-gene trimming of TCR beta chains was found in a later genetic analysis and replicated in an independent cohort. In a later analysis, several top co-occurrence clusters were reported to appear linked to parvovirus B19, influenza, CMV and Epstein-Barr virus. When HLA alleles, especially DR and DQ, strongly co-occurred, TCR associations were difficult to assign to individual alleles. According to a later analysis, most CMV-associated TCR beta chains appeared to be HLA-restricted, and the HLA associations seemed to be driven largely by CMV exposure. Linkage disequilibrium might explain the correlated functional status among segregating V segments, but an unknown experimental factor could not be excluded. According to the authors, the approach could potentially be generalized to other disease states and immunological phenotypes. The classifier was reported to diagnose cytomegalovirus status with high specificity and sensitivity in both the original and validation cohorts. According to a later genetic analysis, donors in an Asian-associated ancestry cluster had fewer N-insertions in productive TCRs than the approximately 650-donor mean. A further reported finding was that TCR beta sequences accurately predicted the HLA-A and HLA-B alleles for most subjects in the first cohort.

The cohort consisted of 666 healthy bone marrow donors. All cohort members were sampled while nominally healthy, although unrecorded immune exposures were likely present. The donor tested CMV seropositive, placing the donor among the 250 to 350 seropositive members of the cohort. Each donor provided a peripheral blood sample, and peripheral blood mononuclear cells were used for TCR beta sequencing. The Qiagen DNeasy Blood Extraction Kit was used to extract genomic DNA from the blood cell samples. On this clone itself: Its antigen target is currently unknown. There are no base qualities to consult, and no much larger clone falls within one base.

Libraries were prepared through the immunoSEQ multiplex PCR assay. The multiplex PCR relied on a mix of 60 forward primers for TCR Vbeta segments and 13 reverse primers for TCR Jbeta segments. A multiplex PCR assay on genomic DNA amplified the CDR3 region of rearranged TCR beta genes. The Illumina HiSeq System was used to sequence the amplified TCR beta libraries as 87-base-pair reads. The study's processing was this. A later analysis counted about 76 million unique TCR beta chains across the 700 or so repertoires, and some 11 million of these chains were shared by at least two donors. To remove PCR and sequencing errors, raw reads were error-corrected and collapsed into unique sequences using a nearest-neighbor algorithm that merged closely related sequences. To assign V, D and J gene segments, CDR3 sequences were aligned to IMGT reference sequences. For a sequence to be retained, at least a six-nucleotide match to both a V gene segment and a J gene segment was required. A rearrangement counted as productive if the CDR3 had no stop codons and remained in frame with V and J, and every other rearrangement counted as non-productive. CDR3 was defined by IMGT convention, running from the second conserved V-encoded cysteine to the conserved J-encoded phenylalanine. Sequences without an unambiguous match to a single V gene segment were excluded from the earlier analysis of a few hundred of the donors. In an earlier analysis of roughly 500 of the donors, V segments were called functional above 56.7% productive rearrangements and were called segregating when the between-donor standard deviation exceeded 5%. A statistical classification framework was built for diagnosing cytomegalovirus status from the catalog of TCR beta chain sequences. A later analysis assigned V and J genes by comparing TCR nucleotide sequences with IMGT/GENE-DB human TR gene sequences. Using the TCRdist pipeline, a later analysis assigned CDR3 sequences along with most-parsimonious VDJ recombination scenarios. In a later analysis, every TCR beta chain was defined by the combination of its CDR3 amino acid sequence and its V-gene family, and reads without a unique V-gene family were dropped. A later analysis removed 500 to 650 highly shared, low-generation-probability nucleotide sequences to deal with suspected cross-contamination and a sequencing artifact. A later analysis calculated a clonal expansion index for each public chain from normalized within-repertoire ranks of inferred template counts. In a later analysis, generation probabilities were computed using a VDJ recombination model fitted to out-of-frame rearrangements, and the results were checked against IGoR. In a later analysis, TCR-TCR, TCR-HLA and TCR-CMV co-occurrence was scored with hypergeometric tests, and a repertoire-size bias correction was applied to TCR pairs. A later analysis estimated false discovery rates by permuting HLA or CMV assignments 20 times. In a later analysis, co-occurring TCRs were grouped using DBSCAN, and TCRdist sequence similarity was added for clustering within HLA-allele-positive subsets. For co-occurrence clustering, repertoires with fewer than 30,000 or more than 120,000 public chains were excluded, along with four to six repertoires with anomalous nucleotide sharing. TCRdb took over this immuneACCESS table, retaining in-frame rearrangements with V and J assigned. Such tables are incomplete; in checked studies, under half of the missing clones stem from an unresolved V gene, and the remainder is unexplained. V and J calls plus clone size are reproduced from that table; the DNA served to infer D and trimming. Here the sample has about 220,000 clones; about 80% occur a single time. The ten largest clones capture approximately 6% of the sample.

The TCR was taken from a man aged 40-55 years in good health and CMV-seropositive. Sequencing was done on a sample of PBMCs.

In nucleotide form, the sequence is TGTGCCAGCAGCTCCGGACTAGCGGACACAGATACGCAGTATTTT. This encodes CASSSGLADTDTQYF. Recombination connected TRBV7-3 to TRBJ2-3; TRBD2 lines up with 10 middle nucleotides. The germline V gene yields SGHTA for CDR1 and FQGTGA for CDR2. From the cysteine up to the phenylalanine, the CDR3 has a length of 15 residues. Only CDR3 DNA remains: 45 bases, in frame from the first base. V ends up 4 bases short and J 2 bases short, with an unmatched junction base count of 3.